A selection of T cell receptor beta chains follows, all from one sample in a study of blood T cells in healthy people across ages. Via MiXCR, TCRdb re-called the 5' RACE reads, giving one row per CDR3 protein. The sample has roughly 1.7 million distinct CDR3 sequences, about 32% seen once. Sequencing input: blood. Receptors originate from a woman aged 30 to 39 in good health. Both conserved end residues are part of each CDR3. Fields, in order: clone size, D gene, V gene, J gene, CDR3 protein, CDR3 DNA. D genes are given only for firm matches. Where a row states a size, it is once, few, many or the class of an expanded clone; other rows omit it.

abundance: .
d_gene: TRBD1
v_gene: TRBV5-1
j_gene: TRBJ2-5
CDR3aa: CASSWGTGGSEETQYF
CDR3nt: TGCGCCAGCAGCTGGGGGACAGGGGGCTCGGAGGAGACCCAGTACTTC

abundance: .
d_gene: TRBD2
v_gene: TRBV27
j_gene: TRBJ2-6
CDR3aa: CASRLVGGTNVLTF
CDR3nt: TGTGCCAGCAGGTTAGTCGGGGGGACCAACGTCCTGACTTTC

abundance: .
d_gene: .
v_gene: TRBV20-1
j_gene: TRBJ2-5
CDR3aa: CSASTRIGETQYF
CDR3nt: TGCAGTGCTAGTACTAGAATAGGAGAGACCCAGTACTTC

abundance: .
d_gene: .
v_gene: TRBV20-1
j_gene: TRBJ1-1
CDR3aa: CSASSPGQPNTEAFF
CDR3nt: TGCAGTGCTAGCTCGCCGGGACAACCGAACACTGAAGCTTTCTTT

abundance: few
d_gene: TRBD1
v_gene: TRBV4-1
j_gene: TRBJ1-4
CDR3aa: CASSPGQGKKLFF
CDR3nt: TGCGCCAGCAGCCCTGGACAGGGGAAAAAACTGTTTTTT

abundance: few
d_gene: TRBD1
v_gene: TRBV9
j_gene: TRBJ2-2
CDR3aa: CASSPRGGTGRTGELFF
CDR3nt: TGTGCCAGCAGCCCCCGGGGAGGGACAGGGAGGACCGGGGAGCTGTTTTTT

abundance: few
d_gene: .
v_gene: TRBV4-1
j_gene: TRBJ2-5
CDR3aa: CASSQGRDQYF
CDR3nt: TGCGCCAGCAGCCAAGGCCGGGACCAGTACTTC

abundance: many
d_gene: TRBD1
v_gene: TRBV6-1
j_gene: TRBJ1-2
CDR3aa: CASSERDRGRPHYGYTF
CDR3nt: TGTGCCAGCAGTGAACGGGACAGGGGGCGTCCACACTATGGCTACACCTTC

abundance: .
d_gene: TRBD1
v_gene: TRBV15
j_gene: TRBJ2-7
CDR3aa: CATSRDQGQGIYEQYF
CDR3nt: TGTGCCACCAGCAGAGATCAGGGACAGGGGATCTACGAGCAGTACTTC

abundance: many
d_gene: .
v_gene: TRBV29-1
j_gene: TRBJ2-7
CDR3aa: CSVEQGDPYEQYF
CDR3nt: TGCAGCGTTGAACAGGGAGACCCCTACGAGCAGTACTTC

abundance: .
d_gene: TRBD2
v_gene: TRBV3-1
j_gene: TRBJ2-3
CDR3aa: CASSPGTSGNTDTQYF
CDR3nt: TGTGCCAGCAGCCCCGGGACTAGCGGTAACACAGATACGCAGTATTTT

abundance: few
d_gene: .
v_gene: TRBV3-1
j_gene: TRBJ2-5
CDR3aa: CASSQDRGLNQETQYF
CDR3nt: TGTGCCAGCAGCCAAGACAGAGGTCTTAACCAAGAGACCCAGTACTTC

abundance: many
d_gene: TRBD2
v_gene: TRBV29-1
j_gene: TRBJ2-3
CDR3aa: CSATSVFVDTQYF
CDR3nt: TGCAGCGCGACTAGCGTGTTCGTGGATACGCAGTATTTT

abundance: .
d_gene: .
v_gene: TRBV11-2
j_gene: TRBJ2-5
CDR3aa: CASSLEGRATRETQYF
CDR3nt: TGTGCCAGCAGCTTAGAGGGCAGGGCTACCCGAGAGACCCAGTACTTC

abundance: .
d_gene: TRBD2
v_gene: TRBV6-2/TRBV6-3
j_gene: TRBJ2-5
CDR3aa: CASSQAESIAGGQETQYF
CDR3nt: TGTGCCAGCAGCCAGGCCGAGTCAATAGCGGGAGGGCAAGAGACCCAGTACTTC

abundance: .
d_gene: .
v_gene: TRBV28
j_gene: TRBJ2-7
CDR3aa: CASRTVYSYEQYF
CDR3nt: TGTGCCAGTAGGACTGTCTACTCCTACGAGCAGTACTTC

abundance: .
d_gene: TRBD2
v_gene: TRBV5-1
j_gene: TRBJ2-7
CDR3aa: CASSLAASGMYEQYF
CDR3nt: TGCGCCAGCAGCTTGGCGGCTAGCGGGATGTACGAGCAGTACTTC

abundance: once
d_gene: .
v_gene: TRBV27
j_gene: TRBJ2-7
CDR3aa: CASSTGTRTYEQYF
CDR3nt: TGTGCCAGCTCGACCGGGACAAGAACCTACGAGCAGTACTTC

abundance: .
d_gene: .
v_gene: TRBV11-1
j_gene: TRBJ2-3
CDR3aa: CASSPRARDTQYF
CDR3nt: TGTGCCAGCAGCCCAAGAGCGAGGGATACGCAGTATTTT

abundance: .
d_gene: .
v_gene: TRBV27
j_gene: TRBJ2-7
CDR3aa: CASSLKNFGGYEQYF
CDR3nt: TGTGCCAGCAGTTTAAAGAATTTCGGGGGCTACGAGCAGTACTTC

abundance: .
d_gene: .
v_gene: TRBV20-1
j_gene: TRBJ2-7
CDR3aa: CSAGGAGTYEQYF
CDR3nt: TGCAGTGCAGGGGGGGCGGGAACCTACGAGCAGTACTTC

abundance: few
d_gene: .
v_gene: TRBV4-1
j_gene: TRBJ1-1
CDR3aa: CASSQDETFEAFF
CDR3nt: TGCGCCAGCAGCCAAGATGAGACTTTTGAAGCTTTCTTT

abundance: few
d_gene: .
v_gene: TRBV4-1
j_gene: TRBJ2-7
CDR3aa: CASSQDFGEQYF
CDR3nt: TGCGCCAGCAGCCAAGATTTCGGGGAGCAGTACTTC

abundance: .
d_gene: .
v_gene: TRBV20-1
j_gene: TRBJ1-5
CDR3aa: CSARPGLDQPQHF
CDR3nt: TGCAGTGCTAGACCGGGACTAGATCAGCCCCAGCATTTT

abundance: few
d_gene: .
v_gene: TRBV5-1
j_gene: TRBJ2-3
CDR3aa: CASSVEEPLTQYF
CDR3nt: TGCGCCAGCAGTGTGGAGGAGCCACTCACGCAGTATTTT

abundance: few
d_gene: .
v_gene: TRBV2
j_gene: TRBJ2-7
CDR3aa: CASSEPSERFQEQYF
CDR3nt: TGTGCCAGCAGTGAGCCTAGCGAGAGGTTTCAAGAGCAGTACTTC

abundance: .
d_gene: .
v_gene: TRBV29-1
j_gene: TRBJ2-2
CDR3aa: CSVGSGITGELFF
CDR3nt: TGCAGCGTTGGATCAGGGATCACCGGGGAGCTGTTTTTT

abundance: .
d_gene: .
v_gene: TRBV21-1
j_gene: TRBJ2-3
CDR3aa: CASSKGRVSGGHDTDTQYF
CDR3nt: TGTGCCAGCAGCAAAGGAAGGGTTAGCGGGGGGCACGACACAGATACGCAGTATTTT

abundance: many
d_gene: TRBD2
v_gene: TRBV5-5
j_gene: TRBJ2-5
CDR3aa: CASSSPGGETQYF
CDR3nt: TGTGCCAGCAGCTCTCCGGGGGGAGAGACCCAGTACTTC

abundance: few
d_gene: .
v_gene: TRBV12-3/TRBV12-4
j_gene: TRBJ1-1
CDR3aa: CASRLGPNTEAFF
CDR3nt: TGTGCCAGCAGACTAGGGCCGAACACTGAAGCTTTCTTT

abundance: .
d_gene: .
v_gene: TRBV15
j_gene: TRBJ2-5
CDR3aa: CATSRVRGASPETQYF
CDR3nt: TGTGCCACCAGCAGAGTACGGGGGGCGTCTCCTGAGACCCAGTACTTC

abundance: many
d_gene: TRBD1
v_gene: TRBV10-2
j_gene: TRBJ2-1
CDR3aa: CASSFDREYNEQFF
CDR3nt: TGCGCCAGCAGTTTTGACAGGGAATACAATGAGCAGTTCTTC

abundance: .
d_gene: .
v_gene: TRBV20-1
j_gene: TRBJ2-2
CDR3aa: CSASRGRNTGELFF
CDR3nt: TGCAGTGCTAGTCGAGGGCGGAACACCGGGGAGCTGTTTTTT

abundance: .
d_gene: .
v_gene: TRBV5-1
j_gene: TRBJ1-1
CDR3aa: CASKYAMNTEAFF
CDR3nt: TGCGCCAGCAAGTATGCCATGAACACTGAAGCTTTCTTT

abundance: few
d_gene: TRBD2
v_gene: TRBV28
j_gene: TRBJ2-4
CDR3aa: CASSLMGLAGSSKNIQYF
CDR3nt: TGTGCCAGCAGTTTGATGGGACTAGCGGGTTCCTCTAAAAACATTCAGTACTTC

abundance: many
d_gene: TRBD1
v_gene: TRBV20-1
j_gene: TRBJ1-6
CDR3aa: CSARQRDRVNSPLHF
CDR3nt: TGCAGTGCTAGACAACGGGACAGGGTTAATTCACCCCTCCACTTT

abundance: .
d_gene: TRBD1
v_gene: TRBV28
j_gene: TRBJ1-5
CDR3aa: CASSYRGTGRQEQPQHF
CDR3nt: TGTGCCAGCAGTTACCGCGGGACAGGGAGGCAAGAGCAGCCCCAGCATTTT

abundance: few
d_gene: .
v_gene: TRBV13
j_gene: TRBJ2-3
CDR3aa: CASSLNYYTDTQYF
CDR3nt: TGTGCCAGCAGCTTAAACTACTACACAGATACGCAGTATTTT

abundance: few
d_gene: TRBD2
v_gene: TRBV7-3
j_gene: TRBJ2-7
CDR3aa: CASSAYGPGLAGESYEQYF
CDR3nt: TGTGCCAGCAGCGCATATGGACCGGGACTAGCGGGGGAATCCTACGAGCAGTACTTC

abundance: .
d_gene: .
v_gene: TRBV25-1
j_gene: TRBJ1-1
CDR3aa: CASSESSRGAFF
CDR3nt: TGTGCCAGCAGTGAATCGAGCCGGGGAGCTTTCTTT

abundance: .
d_gene: TRBD1
v_gene: TRBV29-1
j_gene: TRBJ1-2
CDR3aa: CGVDRGTYGYTF
CDR3nt: TGCGGCGTCGACAGGGGTACCTATGGCTACACCTTC

abundance: few
d_gene: .
v_gene: TRBV20-1
j_gene: TRBJ2-3
CDR3aa: CSAPELLEESTDTQYF
CDR3nt: TGCAGTGCCCCTGAACTGCTAGAGGAGAGCACAGATACGCAGTATTTT

abundance: few
d_gene: .
v_gene: TRBV13
j_gene: TRBJ2-7
CDR3aa: CASSLWPTSSDEQYF
CDR3nt: TGTGCCAGCAGCTTATGGCCGACATCCTCAGACGAGCAGTACTTC

abundance: .
d_gene: .
v_gene: TRBV28
j_gene: TRBJ2-1
CDR3aa: CASSSPGVALSYNEQFF
CDR3nt: TGTGCCAGCAGTTCCCCGGGGGTAGCGTTAAGTTACAATGAGCAGTTCTTC

abundance: .
d_gene: .
v_gene: TRBV6-1
j_gene: TRBJ1-6
CDR3aa: CASSKGGDSYSPLHF
CDR3nt: TGTGCCAGCAGTAAGGGAGGAGACAGCTATTCGCCCCTCCACTTT

abundance: .
d_gene: TRBD2
v_gene: TRBV9
j_gene: TRBJ2-5
CDR3aa: CASSGTSGDQTQYF
CDR3nt: TGTGCCAGCAGCGGGACTAGCGGGGACCAGACCCAGTACTTC

abundance: many
d_gene: .
v_gene: TRBV29-1
j_gene: TRBJ1-5
CDR3aa: CSVVSSSNQPQHF
CDR3nt: TGCAGCGTTGTTAGCAGTAGCAATCAGCCCCAGCATTTT

abundance: once
d_gene: .
v_gene: TRBV7-2
j_gene: TRBJ1-2
CDR3aa: CASSSSVDTGAYGYTF
CDR3nt: TGTGCCAGCAGTTCCTCCGTGGACACGGGTGCCTATGGCTACACCTTC

abundance: .
d_gene: .
v_gene: TRBV10-3
j_gene: TRBJ1-2
CDR3aa: CAIKSHDRLGGYTF
CDR3nt: TGTGCCATCAAGTCCCATGACCGCCTCGGTGGCTACACCTTC

abundance: .
d_gene: .
v_gene: TRBV5-1
j_gene: TRBJ1-4
CDR3aa: CASSLEQPTEKLFF
CDR3nt: TGCGCCAGCAGCTTGGAGCAGCCCACTGAAAAACTGTTTTTT